This TCR beta chain was identified during a study of blood T cell repertoires in COVID-19. On the study more broadly: The United States, Italy and Spain were the sources of the acute and convalescent COVID-19 samples. The analysed material was cDNA or gDNA that came from T cells, B-cell-depleted T cells, or PBMCs.

How the authors handled the data: How many nucleated cells were present was estimated from reference gene primer amplification. The method was immunoSEQ multiplex PCR; TCRdb's version includes in-frame clones alone and lacks a portion of them. V, J and clone size were drawn from that table, and D and trimming were deduced from the DNA. The sample records some 85,000 clones, about 88% being singletons. CDR3 size: 15 residues. Trimming stripped 4 bases from V and 4 bases from J, with 13 bases between. Germline lookup yields CDR1 LNHDA and CDR2 SQIVND (reference sequence). The rearrangement links TRBV19 to TRBJ2-2; the D gene is possibly TRBD2 (6 bases). What was sequenced was peripheral blood. The receptor's source is a man in his forties or fifties with acute or convalescent COVID-19. For the CDR3, the DNA is TGTGCCAGTAGTACCGGGACTCTAGTCACCGGGGAGCTGTTTTTT. It is translated as CASSTGTLVTGELFF.